A selection of T cell receptor beta chains follows, all from one sample in a study of blood T cell repertoires in COVID-19. Clones were read by immunoSEQ multiplex PCR, and TCRdb kept only the in-frame ones, dropping some. The table includes about 480,000 clones, 85% to 90% detected once. Sequenced: PBMCs or T cells enriched from blood (not recorded which). Receptor source: a woman aged 40 to 50 who had recovered from COVID-19. Each CDR3 is given with its conserved first and last residue. The order of the fields is V gene, D gene, CDR3 protein. A D gene is named only where the DNA matches it firmly.

v_gene: TRBV6-1
d_gene: -
CDR3aa: CASSEIAGAGQPQHF

v_gene: TRBV10-1
d_gene: -
CDR3aa: CASSDDNGGGHRDNQPQHF

v_gene: TRBV7-9
d_gene: TRBD1
CDR3aa: CASSQTGTGGYGYTF

v_gene: TRBV7-2
d_gene: -
CDR3aa: CASSSPGNRVGRFGTEAFF

v_gene: TRBV3-1/TRBV3-2
d_gene: TRBD1
CDR3aa: CASSQGQGASQTQYF

v_gene: TRBV4-3
d_gene: TRBD2
CDR3aa: CASSPTTPREGSGEQYF

v_gene: TRBV5-1
d_gene: TRBD2
CDR3aa: CASSLGAGGPYSGANVLTF

v_gene: TRBV5-1
d_gene: -
CDR3aa: CASSLGTAGTEAFF

v_gene: TRBV13
d_gene: -
CDR3aa: CASGTWGGMDGYTF

v_gene: TRBV10-2
d_gene: TRBD1
CDR3aa: CASSEGRGRSGYTF

v_gene: TRBV11-2
d_gene: -
CDR3aa: CASSLVTRRAEAFF

v_gene: TRBV27
d_gene: TRBD1
CDR3aa: CASGQIWTGLNEKLFF

v_gene: TRBV19
d_gene: -
CDR3aa: CASSSRQGQLGEKLFF

v_gene: TRBV27
d_gene: TRBD2
CDR3aa: CASSPDRAIAGGTYEQYF

v_gene: TRBV7-2
d_gene: TRBD2
CDR3aa: CASRSPKGRGTDTQYF

v_gene: TRBV6-1
d_gene: TRBD1
CDR3aa: CASSEARQGSYSNQPQHF

v_gene: TRBV4-1
d_gene: TRBD2
CDR3aa: CASSQASSGSYNEQFF

v_gene: TRBV12-5
d_gene: -
CDR3aa: CASGLNLGQPISPQHF

v_gene: TRBV3-1/TRBV3-2
d_gene: -
CDR3aa: CASSHPGTRFYEQYF

v_gene: TRBV27
d_gene: TRBD1
CDR3aa: CASSSGQGAGTEAFF

v_gene: TRBV24-1
d_gene: TRBD1
CDR3aa: CATSDLDRAQPQHF

v_gene: TRBV4-1
d_gene: -
CDR3aa: CASSQDEGRAVGYTF

v_gene: TRBV19
d_gene: -
CDR3aa: CASSSRTVFSGNTIYF

v_gene: TRBV6-5
d_gene: -
CDR3aa: CASSYSGPSTDTQYF

v_gene: TRBV10-3
d_gene: -
CDR3aa: CAISGEGWTSGNTIYF

v_gene: TRBV7-9
d_gene: -
CDR3aa: CASSPTGGRNYYEQYF

v_gene: TRBV7-2
d_gene: TRBD2
CDR3aa: CASSTRTSGADTQYF

v_gene: TRBV7-9
d_gene: -
CDR3aa: CASSFSGSSGNTIYF

v_gene: TRBV11-2
d_gene: -
CDR3aa: CASSSRPGGGYYGYTF

v_gene: TRBV24-1
d_gene: -
CDR3aa: CATSDPSRGNYNEQFF

v_gene: TRBV19
d_gene: TRBD2
CDR3aa: CASKPTSAQPIYEQYF

v_gene: TRBV7-9
d_gene: -
CDR3aa: CASSLGLTAYNQPQHF

v_gene: TRBV5-6
d_gene: -
CDR3aa: CASRATGSSYEQYF

v_gene: TRBV19
d_gene: -
CDR3aa: CASSIFSGQYTGELFF

v_gene: TRBV19
d_gene: TRBD2
CDR3aa: CASSALAGEETQYF

v_gene: TRBV7-2
d_gene: TRBD1
CDR3aa: CASATQGARNTEAFF

v_gene: TRBV7-9
d_gene: TRBD1
CDR3aa: CASSTTLGTGVINEQFF

v_gene: TRBV19
d_gene: TRBD1
CDR3aa: CASSIGQGGYGYTF

v_gene: TRBV13
d_gene: -
CDR3aa: CASSTNARDYSEKLFF

v_gene: TRBV4-1
d_gene: -
CDR3aa: CASSQVEGSNEQYF

v_gene: TRBV29-1
d_gene: TRBD1
CDR3aa: CSVDSGTGNHMNTEAFF

v_gene: TRBV19
d_gene: TRBD2
CDR3aa: CASSFGTSDGNEQFF

v_gene: TRBV4-3
d_gene: -
CDR3aa: CASSQDYGRERCTF

v_gene: TRBV7-2
d_gene: TRBD2
CDR3aa: CASSLSRASGTYEQYF

v_gene: TRBV7-8
d_gene: TRBD2
CDR3aa: CASSFHRTSVGTDTQYF

v_gene: TRBV7-2
d_gene: TRBD2
CDR3aa: CASSPRTSGTYEQYF

v_gene: TRBV7-9
d_gene: -
CDR3aa: CASADSYTDTQYF

v_gene: TRBV7-9
d_gene: TRBD1
CDR3aa: CASSQRRGLLGDTIYF

v_gene: TRBV9
d_gene: -
CDR3aa: CASSVAPNYEQYF

v_gene: TRBV27
d_gene: TRBD1
CDR3aa: CASSLLGQGYGYTF

v_gene: TRBV10-3
d_gene: -
CDR3aa: CAIRGAVNTEAFF

v_gene: TRBV23-1
d_gene: TRBD1
CDR3aa: CASSQPTGLF

v_gene: TRBV5-6
d_gene: -
CDR3aa: CASSLLATNEKLFF